Presented here are 30 T cell receptor beta chains from one specimen sequenced in a study of T cell changes during pregnancy in multiple sclerosis. Profiling relied on immunoSEQ multiplex PCR, and the TCRdb table lists in-frame clones only, not all of them. The table records 40,000 to 45,000 clones, roughly nine tenths of them present only once. The material sequenced was CD4+ T cells from peripheral blood mononuclear cells, taken in the first trimester of pregnancy. All receptors derive from a female donor with multiple sclerosis, enrolled in a pregnancy study.

The V and J genes are TRBV7-2 and TRBJ2-2, with D uncertain. Trimming removed 5 bases at V and 3 bases at J, with 10 bases between. In germline, CDR1 is SGHTA, CDR2 FQGNSA. The CDR3 runs 14 residues. CDR3 sequence reads: CASSVLRDTGELFF. The CDR3, as DNA: TGTGCCAGCAGCGTGTTGAGAGACACCGGGGAGCTGTTTTTT.

The V call is TRBV4-1, the J call TRBJ2-3, with 13 bases that match TRBD2. CDR3 length: 16 residues. The germline V gene encodes CDR1 MGHRA and CDR2 YSYEKL. The V gene end was trimmed by 4 bases and the J gene end by 4 bases; junction bases not matched to a gene: 5. CDR3 nucleotide sequence: TGCGCCAGCAGCCCGAAACTAGCGGGAGGGTCAGATACGCAGTATTTT. As protein: CASSPKLAGGSDTQYF.

This CDR3 is CAISPTSGSYEQYF. CDR3 coding DNA: TGTGCCATCAGTCCGACTAGCGGGAGCTACGAGCAGTACTTC. The chain uses TRBV10-3 and TRBJ2-7; 12 positions match TRBD2. J was trimmed by 3 bases and V by 5 bases; bases with no gene match: 2. There are 14 residues in the CDR3. Germline CDR1 is ENHRY and CDR2 is SYGVKD.

The CDR3 sequence: CASSVEEGSSYEQYF. CDR3 sequence (DNA): TGTGCCAGCAGCGTAGAGGAGGGAAGCTCCTACGAGCAGTACTTC. V usage is TRBV9 and J usage is TRBJ2-7; D may be TRBD2 (6 bases). CDR3 length: 15 amino acids. With 0 bases removed from V and 0 bases from J, the gap between germline ends came to 10 bases. The V gene's germline CDR1 is SGDLS and CDR2 YYNGEE.

The gene calls are TRBV19 and TRBJ1-5, with TRBD1 matching over 7 bases. This CDR3 contains 15 residues. After removal of 4 bases from V and 3 bases from J, the junction contained 6 bases not matched to a gene. Germline V CDR1 and CDR2: LNHDA, SQIVND (reference sequence). This chain's CDR3 is CASSTFDRDNQPQHF. DNA for the CDR3: TGTGCCAGTAGTACCTTCGACAGGGACAATCAGCCCCAGCATTTT. Based on the CDR3 plus reference TRBV19 and TRBJ1-5, the full variable domain is DGGITQSPKYLFRKEGQNVTLSCEQNLNHDAMYWYRQDPGQGLRLIYYSQIVNDFQKGDIAEGYSVSREKKESFPLTVTSAQKNPTAFYLCASSTFDRDNQPQHFGDGTRLSIL.

As for this clone: Other DNA variants within this sample encode the same CDR3. This chain uses TRBV7-3 with TRBJ2-5; 9 bases align to TRBD2. CDR3 length: 13 amino acids. Looked up from germline, CDR1 is SGHTA and CDR2 is FQGTGA. V trimming: 3 bases; J trimming: 5 bases; junction bases outside the gene matches: 1. The chain's CDR3 is CASSLREGETQYF. Written as DNA, the CDR3 is TGTGCCAGCAGCTTGCGGGAGGGCGAGACCCAGTACTTC.

This chain joins TRBV25-1 and TRBJ2-1; TRBD2 agrees at 14 bases. In germline, CDR1 is MGHDK, CDR2 SYGVNS. V trimming: 7 bases; J trimming: 1 base; junction bases outside the gene matches: 3. The CDR3 is made up of 16 amino acids. CDR3 loop: CASIGLAGGSYNEQFF. CDR3 bases: TGTGCCAGCATTGGACTAGCGGGAGGATCCTACAATGAGCAGTTCTTC.

The chain recombines TRBV4-1 with TRBJ2-7, with 11 bases matching TRBD2. The CDR3 sequence is 17 residues long. Germline CDR1 and CDR2: MGHRA and YSYEKL. With V trimmed by 2 bases and J by 5 bases, 11 bases remained unmatched. The CDR3 nucleotides read TGCGCCAGCAGCCAACGGGTAGCGGGAGGGCTTGGTAACGAGCAGTACTTC. It translates to CASSQRVAGGLGNEQYF.

The chain employs TRBV19 and TRBJ2-5; D is undetermined. V dropped 5 bases and J dropped 4 bases, with 5 bases sitting between them. CDR1 and CDR2 (germline): LNHDA, SQIVND (reference sequence). This CDR3 region has 11 residues. The CDR3 DNA reads TGTGCCAGTAGTGTTCGAGAGACCCAGTACTTC. It yields the protein CASSVRETQYF.

The gene calls are TRBV7-6 and TRBJ2-2; tentatively, D is TRBD2 (6 bases). Trimming took 2 bases from V and 5 from J, leaving 15 bases between them. Germline V gene sequence: CDR1 SGHVS, CDR2 FNYEAQ. The CDR3 is 16 residues long. This CDR3 is CASSLSHGSDTGELFF. In DNA form, the CDR3 reads TGTGCCAGCAGCTTATCCCACGGGAGCGATACCGGGGAGCTGTTTTTT.

This chain joins TRBV5-6 and TRBJ2-3, with TRBD2 identical over 9 bases. V dropped 7 bases and J dropped 1; count of bases not matched to a gene: 4. Germline values: CDR1 SGHDT, CDR2 YYEEEE. The CDR3 length is 14 residues. The CDR3: CASALAGRTDTQYF. Written as DNA, the CDR3 is TGTGCCAGCGCCCTAGCGGGGCGCACAGATACGCAGTATTTT. The full variable domain, completed using reference TRBV5-6 and TRBJ2-3, is DAGVTQSPTHLIKTRGQQVTLRCSPKSGHDTVSWYQQALGQGPQFIFQYYEEEERQRGNFPDRFSGHQFPNYSSELNVNALLLGDSALYLCASALAGRTDTQYFGPGTRLTVL.

The chain uses TRBV5-1 and TRBJ2-1; possible D gene TRBD1, 5 bases. CDR1 is SGHRS, CDR2 YFSETQ, per germline. V was pared by 2 bases and J by 13 bases, with 13 bases between. The CDR3 has 12 amino acids. The CDR3 region is CASSFEGTGQFF. The CDR3 bases are TGCGCCAGCAGCTTTGAAGGAACAGGCCAGTTCTTC.

The rearrangement links TRBV28 to TRBJ1-2; TRBD1 aligns across 10 bases. Trimming cost V 5 bases and J 6 bases; bases outside gene matches: 3. The CDR3 extends over 13 amino acids. From germline, CDR1 is MDHEN and CDR2 SYDVKM. CDR3 protein: CASSTGTGDGYTF. The CDR3 DNA reads TGTGCCAGCAGTACCGGGACAGGGGATGGCTACACCTTC.

The V and J genes are TRBV28 and TRBJ1-1, with a possible D match to TRBD1 (5 bases). The CDR3 contains 15 residues. Germline V gene data show CDR1 as MDHEN and CDR2 as SYDVKM. Trimming took off 3 bases at V and 2 bases at J, with 13 bases between the two ends. In nucleotides, the CDR3 is TGTGCCAGCAGTTTGCGGGGGGGTGCTAACACTGAAGCTTTCTTT. Translated, it gives CASSLRGGANTEAFF.

The table lists this clone with a few counts. V is TRBV5-1 and J is TRBJ1-2, with 10 nucleotides matching TRBD1. From germline, CDR1 is SGHRS and CDR2 YFSETQ. The CDR3 is 16 residues long. With V trimmed by 2 bases and J by 4 bases, 8 bases remained unmatched. The CDR3 region is CASSFTIGQGGYGYTF. Here the CDR3 DNA reads TGCGCCAGCAGCTTTACAATTGGACAGGGGGGCTATGGCTACACCTTC.

The chain uses TRBV7-2 and TRBJ1-2; D might be TRBD1 (5 bases). Germline values: CDR1 SGHTA, CDR2 FQGNSA. V was cut by 5 bases and J by 3 bases, with 16 bases left in between. This CDR3 comprises 15 residues. The CDR3 here is CASSLLRGLHYGYTF. The DNA for the CDR3 is TGTGCCAGCAGCCTCCTCCGGGGACTGCACTATGGCTACACCTTC. Full variable domain (rest looked up from reference TRBV7-2 and TRBJ1-2): GAGVSQSPSNKVTEKGKDVELRCDPISGHTALYWYRQSLGQGLEFLIYFQGNSAPDKSGLPSDRFSAERTGGSVSTLTIQRTQQEDSAVYLCASSLLRGLHYGYTFGSGTRLTVV.

The chain links TRBV4-2 to TRBJ2-1, with a possible D match to TRBD1 (6 bases). The CDR3 is 13 residues long. Germline CDR1 and CDR2: LGHNA and YNFKEQ. Deletions cut 0 bases from V and 15 bases from J, with 15 bases between. The CDR3 sequence is CASSQDPGTSRFF. The CDR3 DNA reads as TGTGCCAGCAGCCAAGACCCCGGGACATCAAGGTTCTTC.

This chain uses TRBV6-1 with TRBJ1-5, with D unresolved. This CDR3 is built from 14 residues. V dropped 1 base and J dropped 6 bases, with 10 bases sitting between them. Germline values: CDR1 MNHNS, CDR2 SASEGT. The CDR3 DNA reads as TGTGCCAGCAGTGAAGTGGCGGGGAGTCAGCCCCAGCATTTT. Residues: CASSEVAGSQPQHF.

The chain recombines TRBV7-2 with TRBJ2-7; 12 positions match TRBD2. CDR3 length: 15 amino acids. V lost 5 bases, J lost 7 bases, and 9 bases stayed unmatched. Germline V gene lookup returns CDR1 SGHTA and CDR2 FQGNSA. The chain's CDR3 is CASSPRLAGAGEQYF. CDR3 in DNA: TGTGCCAGCAGCCCTAGACTAGCGGGAGCGGGGGAGCAGTACTTC.

J is TRBJ2-5 and V is TRBV18, with unresolved D. V gave up 3 bases and J gave up 1 base, with 6 bases separating them. CDR1 is KGHSH, CDR2 LQKENI, per germline. This CDR3 contains 13 residues. The CDR3 protein is CASSPESQETQYF. Here the CDR3 DNA reads TGTGCCAGCTCACCGGAGTCCCAAGAGACCCAGTACTTC. Full variable domain (outside the CDR3, taken from reference TRBV18 and TRBJ2-5): NAGVMQNPRHLVRRRGQEARLRCSPMKGHSHVYWYRQLPEEGLKFMVYLQKENIIDESGMPKERFSAEFPKEGPSILRIQQVVRGDSAAYFCASSPESQETQYFGPGTRLLVL.

CDR3 in amino acids: CASSFVAGFGNQPQHF. The CDR3 bases are TGTGCCAGCAGTTTCGTAGCAGGGTTCGGCAATCAGCCCCAGCATTTT. V usage is TRBV28 and J usage is TRBJ1-5; D possibly corresponds to TRBD1 (5 bases). The V gene's germline CDR1 is MDHEN and CDR2 SYDVKM. The CDR3 totals 16 residues. V dropped 3 bases and J dropped 2 bases, with 14 bases sitting between them.

The genes are TRBV14 and TRBJ2-5, with 7 bases fitting TRBD2. This CDR3 is built from 13 residues. Germline-derived CDR1 and CDR2 are SGHDN and FVKESK. J gave up 12 bases and V 0 bases, and 7 bases lay outside the gene matches. The CDR3 DNA reads as TGTGCCAGCAGCCAAGATTTGGCGGGAGCGAAGTACTTC. Its translation: CASSQDLAGAKYF.

The J gene is TRBJ2-7, the V gene TRBV5-4; TRBD1 agrees at 9 bases. The CDR3 runs to 14 residues. Germline assignment: CDR1 SGHNT and CDR2 YYREEE (reference sequence). V lost 7 bases and J lost 2; bases outside the gene matches: 7. CDR3 coding DNA: TGTGCCAGCTCCGGACAGGGGATGACCTACGAGCAGTACTTC. Its protein product is CASSGQGMTYEQYF.

The chain employs TRBV27 and TRBJ1-1; 8 bases are a match to TRBD1. The trim removed 3 bases at V and 6 bases at J, leaving 6 bases unmatched. Germline V gene lookup returns CDR1 MNHEY and CDR2 SMNVEV (reference sequence). The CDR3 sequence is 14 residues long. The CDR3 region has the DNA TGTGCCAGCAGTTTGGACAGGGACAGATCTGAAGCTTTCTTT. It specifies CASSLDRDRSEAFF.

The V gene is TRBV11-2, the J gene TRBJ2-2; D may be TRBD1 (5 bases). The ends were cut back, 5 bases at V and 2 bases at J, with 9 bases in the middle. The CDR3 has 14 residues. CDR1 and CDR2 (germline): SGHAT, FQNNGV. The CDR3 here is CASSPQGNTGELFF. CDR3 sequence (DNA): TGTGCCAGCAGCCCTCAGGGCAACACCGGGGAGCTGTTTTTT.

The rearrangement joins TRBV5-4 to TRBJ1-4; D is possibly TRBD1 (6 bases). CDR1 SGHNT and CDR2 YYREEE come from the germline V gene (reference sequence). Trimming removed 1 base from V and 5 bases from J, with 12 bases in between. The CDR3 is 15 residues long. Written as DNA, the CDR3 is TGTGCCAGCAGCTTGTTTTCAGGGGCGAATGAAAAACTGTTTTTT. Its protein product is CASSLFSGANEKLFF.

This clone was seen a single time. The rearrangement joins TRBV5-8 to TRBJ2-3; tentatively, D is TRBD2 (6 bases). The CDR3 totals 12 residues. Germline CDR1 and CDR2: SGHTS and YDEGEE. V dropped 4 bases and J dropped 9 bases, with 12 bases sitting between them. CDR3 sequence: CASSARLDTQYF. CDR3 nucleotide sequence: TGTGCCAGCAGCGCTCGACTAGACACGCAGTATTTT.

The rearrangement links TRBV19 to TRBJ2-7; 7 nucleotides line up with TRBD1. Germline V gene data show CDR1 as LNHDA and CDR2 as SQIVND (reference sequence). This CDR3 is built from 14 residues. Losses at the gene ends were 4 bases for V and 1 base for J; bases not matched to a gene: 4. The CDR3 nucleotides are TGTGCCAGTAGTAGAGGGGACAGATCCTACGAGCAGTACTTC. Its protein is CASSRGDRSYEQYF.

This clone was recorded only once. V and J are TRBV7-9 and TRBJ1-1; 7 positions match TRBD1. Germline loops: CDR1 SEHNR, CDR2 FQNEAQ (reference sequence). This CDR3 comprises 15 residues. After removal of 6 bases from V and 1 base from J, the junction contained 8 bases not matched to a gene. This CDR3 is CASSYPGGRNTEAFF. In nucleotides, the CDR3 is TGTGCCAGCAGTTATCCAGGGGGAAGGAACACTGAAGCTTTCTTT.

This clone was observed once. The chain has TRBV28 and TRBJ2-7; D gene unclear. The CDR3 is 11 residues long. The germline V gene has CDR1 MDHEN and CDR2 SYDVKM. V lost 3 bases to trimming and J lost 3 bases, with 3 bases between them. The CDR3 DNA sequence: TGTGCCAGCAGTTTCGGCTACGAGCAGTACTTC. Amino acid sequence: CASSFGYEQYF.